Each of the 13 T cell receptor beta chains below was sequenced from the same sample in a study of technical replicates of blood from a few donors. TCRdb's table, derived via immunoSEQ multiplex PCR, lists solely in-frame clones and lacks some. The sample contains around 85,000 clones, 90% to 95% of which appear only once. Sample: T cells isolated from PBMCs. Source of these receptors: a human donor in good health.

The chain carries TRBV30 and TRBJ2-2; 8 positions match TRBD1. The germline V gene encodes CDR1 GTSNPN and CDR2 SVGIG (reference sequence). The ends lost 5 bases at V and 1 base at J; junction bases unmatched: 6. The CDR3 spans 15 residues. CDR3 DNA: TGTGCCTGGGACTCCGGGACAGGGAACACCGGGGAGCTGTTTTTT. As protein: CAWDSGTGNTGELFF. The complete variable domain, with remaining parts taken from reference TRBV30 and TRBJ2-2, reads SQTIHQWPATLVQPVGSPLSLECTVEGTSNPNLYWYRQAAGRGLQLLFYSVGIGQISSEVPQNLSASRPQDRQFILSSKKLLLSDSGFYLCAWDSGTGNTGELFFGEGSRLTVL.

CDR3 residues: CASSFASRDSFQDTQYF. In DNA, the CDR3 is TGTGCCAGCAGTTTCGCCTCCCGGGACAGCTTTCAAGATACGCAGTATTTT. The chain recombines TRBV28 with TRBJ2-3; 7 bases fit TRBD1. The CDR3 sequence is 17 residues long. V shed 3 bases, J shed 5 bases, and the junction held 14 bases outside the gene matches. Per germline, CDR1 MDHEN and CDR2 SYDVKM.

The chain carries TRBV7-2 and TRBJ2-1, with 12 bases identical to TRBD2. In germline, CDR1 is SGHTA, CDR2 FQGNSA. With V trimmed by 6 bases and J by 5 bases, 2 bases remained unmatched. The CDR3 length is 14 residues. The CDR3 DNA reads as TGTGCCAGCAGAGGACTAGCGGGGAACAATGAGCAGTTCTTC. Its translation: CASRGLAGNNEQFF.

The genes are TRBV5-1 and TRBJ2-7; 7 bases agree with TRBD2. With 2 bases clipped from V and 6 bases from J, the junction kept 8 bases outside the gene matches. Germline V CDR1 and CDR2: SGHRS, YFSETQ. The CDR3 runs to 14 residues. The CDR3 nucleotides read TGCGCCAGCAGCTTAGAAGCGGGACCGGGCGAGCAGTACTTC. This encodes CASSLEAGPGEQYF.

The chain couples TRBV2 to TRBJ2-7, with D possibly matching TRBD1 (6 bases). Germline V gene lookup returns CDR1 SNHLY and CDR2 FYNNEI. The germline V and J ends were trimmed by 8 bases and 2 bases, with 13 bases remaining between them. This CDR3 has 13 amino acids. The CDR3 DNA sequence: TGTGCCAGCTGGGGGCAGGCTACCTACGAGCAGTACTTC. Translated, it gives CASWGQATYEQYF.

V gene TRBV9 combines with J gene TRBJ2-3, with TRBD2 as a possible D gene (5 bases). This CDR3 region has 19 residues. Germline-derived CDR1 and CDR2 are SGDLS and YYNGEE. The ends were cut back, 1 base at V and 2 bases at J, with 23 bases in the middle. CDR3 coding DNA: TGTGCCAGCAGCGTATTCCCTACTACTATAGCGAGGAACACAGATACGCAGTATTTT. It specifies CASSVFPTTIARNTDTQYF.

This chain uses TRBV28 with TRBJ1-1; a weak D match, TRBD1 (6 bases). Germline loops: CDR1 MDHEN, CDR2 SYDVKM. The V end lost 2 bases, the J end lost 5 bases, and 12 bases lay between the germline ends. The CDR3 sequence is 14 residues long. The CDR3 protein is CASSLGTGRTEAFF. The CDR3 DNA sequence: TGTGCCAGCAGTTTAGGAACAGGGCGGACTGAAGCTTTCTTT.

The chain joins TRBV7-9 to TRBJ2-2, with 10 bases fitting TRBD2. The V and J ends lost 11 bases and 1 base, in that order; junction bases with no gene match: 10. Germline assignment: CDR1 SEHNR and CDR2 FQNEAQ (reference sequence). The CDR3 consists of 16 residues. CDR3 loop: CAVGLAGVRNTGELFF. In DNA, the CDR3 is TGTGCCGTGGGGCTAGCGGGAGTAAGGAACACCGGGGAGCTGTTTTTT. The variable domain in full, completed from reference TRBV7-9 and TRBJ2-2, reads DTGVSQNPRHKITKRGQNVTFRCDPISEHNRLYWYRQTLGQGPEFLTYFQNEAQLEKSRLLSDRFSAERPKGSFSTLEIQRTEQGDSAMYLCAVGLAGVRNTGELFFGEGSRLTVL.

This sequence joins TRBV19 and TRBJ2-1; D remains ambiguous. Germline V lookup: CDR1 LNHDA, CDR2 SQIVND (reference sequence). V dropped 7 bases and J dropped 6 bases, with 13 bases sitting between them. This CDR3 has 13 amino acids. The CDR3 spells CASTPLESNEQFF. In DNA form, the CDR3 reads TGTGCCAGTACCCCTTTGGAGAGCAATGAGCAGTTCTTC.

V usage is TRBV4-1 and J usage is TRBJ2-6; 8 bases are shared with TRBD1. Germline-derived CDR1 and CDR2 are MGHRA and YSYEKL. The trim removed 1 base at V and 0 bases at J, leaving 11 bases unmatched. The CDR3 covers 20 residues. This CDR3 reads CASSQALGQVTFSGANVLTF. CDR3 sequence (DNA): TGCGCCAGCAGCCAAGCCTTGGGACAGGTGACCTTCTCTGGGGCCAACGTCCTGACTTTC.

The chain couples TRBV2 to TRBJ1-3, with D perhaps TRBD1 (6 bases). This CDR3 has 15 residues. The germline CDR1 and CDR2 sequences are SNHLY and FYNNEI. The V end was cut by 8 bases, the J end by 4 bases, with 18 bases between. The CDR3 region is CASQTQGLIGNTIYF. The CDR3 bases are TGTGCCAGCCAAACACAGGGTCTTATCGGAAACACCATATATTTT.

The chain joins TRBV5-1 to TRBJ2-6; possible D gene TRBD2, 7 bases. CDR1 is SGHRS, CDR2 YFSETQ, per germline. V was shortened by 5 bases and J by 4 bases, with 13 bases between the two germline ends. There are 15 residues in the CDR3. CDR3 region: CASRGGPAGANVLTF. The CDR3 nucleotides read TGCGCCAGCAGGGGGGGGCCTGCGGGGGCCAACGTCCTGACTTTC.

This sequence joins TRBV28 and TRBJ2-1; tentative D call: TRBD2 (6 bases). Germline CDR1 MDHEN, CDR2 SYDVKM. This CDR3 is built from 13 residues. V lost 4 bases to trimming and J lost 4 bases, with 8 bases between them. The CDR3 here is CASSWGLYNEQFF. The CDR3 coding sequence is TGTGCCAGCAGTTGGGGACTGTACAATGAGCAGTTCTTC.